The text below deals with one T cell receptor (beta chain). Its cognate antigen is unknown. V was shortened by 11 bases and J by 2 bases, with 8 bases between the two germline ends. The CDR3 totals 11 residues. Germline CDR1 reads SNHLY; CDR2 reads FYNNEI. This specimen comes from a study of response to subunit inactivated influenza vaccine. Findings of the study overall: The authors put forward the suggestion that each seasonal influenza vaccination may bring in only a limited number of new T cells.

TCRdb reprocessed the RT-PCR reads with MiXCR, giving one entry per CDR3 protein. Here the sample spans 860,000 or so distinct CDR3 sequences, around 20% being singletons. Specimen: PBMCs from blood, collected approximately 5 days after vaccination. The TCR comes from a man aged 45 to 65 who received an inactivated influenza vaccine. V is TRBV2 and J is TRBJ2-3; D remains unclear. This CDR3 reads CAPRPTDTQYF. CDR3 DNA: TGTGCCCCCCGACCCACAGATACGCAGTATTTT.